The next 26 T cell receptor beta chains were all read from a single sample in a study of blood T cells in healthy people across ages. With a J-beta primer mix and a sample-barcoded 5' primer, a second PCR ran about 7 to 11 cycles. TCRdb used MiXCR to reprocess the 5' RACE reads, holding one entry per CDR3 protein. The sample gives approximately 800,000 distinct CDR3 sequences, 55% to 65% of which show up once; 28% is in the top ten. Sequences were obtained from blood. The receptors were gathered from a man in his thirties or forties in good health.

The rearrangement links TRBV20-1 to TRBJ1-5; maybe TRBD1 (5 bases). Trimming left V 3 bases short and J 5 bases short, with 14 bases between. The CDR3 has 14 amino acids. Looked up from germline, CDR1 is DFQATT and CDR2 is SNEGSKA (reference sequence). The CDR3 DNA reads TGCAGTGCTAGTAAAGGAGACAGTTATCAGCCCCAGCATTTT. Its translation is CSASKGDSYQPQHF.

The CDR3: CSARDLAPPSTDTQYF. CDR3 coding DNA: TGCAGTGCTAGAGATTTAGCCCCGCCGTCCACAGATACGCAGTATTTT. V is TRBV20-1 and J is TRBJ2-3; D remains unclear. Germline V lookup: CDR1 DFQATT, CDR2 SNEGSKA (reference sequence). CDR3 length equals 16 residues. Trimming shortened V by 0 bases and J by 2 bases, and 15 bases separated the two germline ends.

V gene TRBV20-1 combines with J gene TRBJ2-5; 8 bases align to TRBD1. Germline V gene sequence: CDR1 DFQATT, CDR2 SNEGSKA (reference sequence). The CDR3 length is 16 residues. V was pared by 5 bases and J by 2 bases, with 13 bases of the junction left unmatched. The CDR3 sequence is CSARPWTGNVQETQYF. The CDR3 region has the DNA TGCAGTGCTCGCCCCTGGACAGGGAATGTGCAAGAGACCCAGTACTTC.

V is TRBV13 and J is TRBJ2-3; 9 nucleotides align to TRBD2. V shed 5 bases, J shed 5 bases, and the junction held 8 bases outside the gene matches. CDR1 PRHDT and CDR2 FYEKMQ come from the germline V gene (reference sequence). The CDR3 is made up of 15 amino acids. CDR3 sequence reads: CASSPRGGVKDTQYF. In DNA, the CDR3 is TGTGCCAGCAGCCCGCGGGGGGGCGTCAAAGATACGCAGTATTTT.

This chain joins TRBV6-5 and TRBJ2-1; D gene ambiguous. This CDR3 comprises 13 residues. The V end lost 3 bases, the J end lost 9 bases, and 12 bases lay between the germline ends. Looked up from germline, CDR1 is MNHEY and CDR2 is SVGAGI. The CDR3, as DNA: TGTGCCAGCAGTTATCTGTCAGCAGGTGAGCAGTTCTTC. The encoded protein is CASSYLSAGEQFF.

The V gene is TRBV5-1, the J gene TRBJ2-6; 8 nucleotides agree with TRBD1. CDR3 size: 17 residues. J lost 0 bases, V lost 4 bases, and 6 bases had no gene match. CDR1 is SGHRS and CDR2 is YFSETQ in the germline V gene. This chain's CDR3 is CASSVGQGVSGANVLTF. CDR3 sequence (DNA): TGCGCCAGCAGCGTAGGACAGGGAGTCTCTGGGGCCAACGTCCTGACTTTC.

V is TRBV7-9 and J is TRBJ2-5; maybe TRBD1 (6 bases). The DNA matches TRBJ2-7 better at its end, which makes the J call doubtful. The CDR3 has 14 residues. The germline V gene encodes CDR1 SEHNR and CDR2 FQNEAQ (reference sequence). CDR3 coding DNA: TGTGCCAGCAGTGCGCTCGGACAGTCCTACGAGCAGTACTTC. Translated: CASSALGQSYEQYF.

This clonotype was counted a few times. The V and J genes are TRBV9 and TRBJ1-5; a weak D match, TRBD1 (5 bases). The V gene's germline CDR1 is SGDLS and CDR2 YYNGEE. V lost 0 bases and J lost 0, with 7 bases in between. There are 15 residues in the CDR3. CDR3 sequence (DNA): TGTGCCAGCAGCGTAGAGGGGAATAGCAATCAGCCCCAGCATTTT. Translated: CASSVEGNSNQPQHF.

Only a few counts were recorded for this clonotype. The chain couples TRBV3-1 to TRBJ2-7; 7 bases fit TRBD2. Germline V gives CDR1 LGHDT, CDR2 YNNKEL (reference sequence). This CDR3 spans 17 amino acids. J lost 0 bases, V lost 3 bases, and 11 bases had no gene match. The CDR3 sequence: CASSHLPAGPYSYEQYF. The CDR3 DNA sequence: TGTGCCAGCAGCCACCTTCCAGCGGGGCCGTACTCCTACGAGCAGTACTTC.

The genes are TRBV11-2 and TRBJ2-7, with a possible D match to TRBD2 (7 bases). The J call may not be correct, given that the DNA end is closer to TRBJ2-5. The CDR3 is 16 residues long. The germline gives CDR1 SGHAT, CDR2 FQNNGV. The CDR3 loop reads CASSLLTGGLGETQYF. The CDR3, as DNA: TGTGCCAGCAGCTTATTAACGGGGGGCCTCGGAGAGACCCAGTACTTC.

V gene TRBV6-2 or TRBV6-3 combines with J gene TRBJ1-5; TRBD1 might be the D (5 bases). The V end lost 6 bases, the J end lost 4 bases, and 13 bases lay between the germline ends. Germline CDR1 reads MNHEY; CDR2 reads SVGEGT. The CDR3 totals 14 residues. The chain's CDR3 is CASRIPSGNQPQHF. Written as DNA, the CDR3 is TGTGCCAGCAGAATACCATCAGGGAATCAGCCCCAGCATTTT.

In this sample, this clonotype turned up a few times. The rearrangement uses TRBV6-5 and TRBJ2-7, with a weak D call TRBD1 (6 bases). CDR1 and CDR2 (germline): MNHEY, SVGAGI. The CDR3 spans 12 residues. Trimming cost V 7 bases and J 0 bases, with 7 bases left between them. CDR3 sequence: CASKTGSYEQYF. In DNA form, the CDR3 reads TGTGCCAGCAAGACAGGCTCCTACGAGCAGTACTTC.

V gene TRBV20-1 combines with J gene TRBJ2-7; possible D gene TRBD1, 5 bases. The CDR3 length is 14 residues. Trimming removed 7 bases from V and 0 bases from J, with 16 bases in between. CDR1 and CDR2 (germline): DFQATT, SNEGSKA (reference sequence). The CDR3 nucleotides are TGCAGTGTAACAGGTGGGGTGAGCTCCTACGAGCAGTACTTC. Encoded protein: CSVTGGVSSYEQYF.

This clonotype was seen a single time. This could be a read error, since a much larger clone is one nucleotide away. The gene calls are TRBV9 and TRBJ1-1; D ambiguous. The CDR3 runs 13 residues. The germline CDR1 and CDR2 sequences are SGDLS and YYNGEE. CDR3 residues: CTSSASVNTEAFF. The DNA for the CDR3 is TGTACCAGCAGCGCGTCCGTGAACACTGAAGCTTTCTTT.

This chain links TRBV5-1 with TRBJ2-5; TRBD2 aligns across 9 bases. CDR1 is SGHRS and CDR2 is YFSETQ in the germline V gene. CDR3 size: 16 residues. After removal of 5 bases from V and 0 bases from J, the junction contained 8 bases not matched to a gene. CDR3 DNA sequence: TGCGCCAGCAGTGGACTAGCGAGTGGCTACCAAGAGACCCAGTACTTC. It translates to CASSGLASGYQETQYF.

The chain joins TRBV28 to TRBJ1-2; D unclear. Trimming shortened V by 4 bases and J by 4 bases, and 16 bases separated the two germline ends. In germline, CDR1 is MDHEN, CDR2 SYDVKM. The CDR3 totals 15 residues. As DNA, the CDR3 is TGTGCCAGCAGTTGGAGGTGGCCCTCCATCTATGGCTACACCTTC. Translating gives CASSWRWPSIYGYTF.

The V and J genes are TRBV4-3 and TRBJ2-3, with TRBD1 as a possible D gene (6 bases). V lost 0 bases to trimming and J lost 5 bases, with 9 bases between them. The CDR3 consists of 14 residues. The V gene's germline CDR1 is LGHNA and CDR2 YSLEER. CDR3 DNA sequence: TGCGCCAGCAGCCAAGACAGGGGCGTAGATACGCAGTATTTT. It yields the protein CASSQDRGVDTQYF.

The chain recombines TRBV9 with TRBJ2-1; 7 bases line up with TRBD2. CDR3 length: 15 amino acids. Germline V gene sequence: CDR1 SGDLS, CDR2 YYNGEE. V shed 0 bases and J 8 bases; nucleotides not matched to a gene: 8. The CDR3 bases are TGTGCCAGCAGCGTAGGCGCCGGACTAGTCCATGAGCAGTTCTTC. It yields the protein CASSVGAGLVHEQFF. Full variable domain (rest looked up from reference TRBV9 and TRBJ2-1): DSGVTQTPKHLITATGQRVTLRCSPRSGDLSVYWYQQSLDQGLQFLIQYYNGEERAKGNILERFSAQQFPDLHSELNLSSLELGDSALYFCASSVGAGLVHEQFFGPGTRLTVL.

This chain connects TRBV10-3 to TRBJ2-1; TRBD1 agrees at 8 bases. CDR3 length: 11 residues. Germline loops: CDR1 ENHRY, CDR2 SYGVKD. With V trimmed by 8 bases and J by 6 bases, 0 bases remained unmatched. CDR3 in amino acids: CAIGQGNEQFF. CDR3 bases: TGTGCCATCGGACAGGGCAATGAGCAGTTCTTC.

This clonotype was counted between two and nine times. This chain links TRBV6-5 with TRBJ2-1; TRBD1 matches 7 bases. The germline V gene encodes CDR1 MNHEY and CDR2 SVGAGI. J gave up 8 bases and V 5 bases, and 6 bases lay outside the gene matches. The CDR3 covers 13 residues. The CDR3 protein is CASSPRQGHEQFF. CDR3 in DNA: TGTGCCAGCAGTCCTCGACAGGGCCATGAGCAGTTCTTC.

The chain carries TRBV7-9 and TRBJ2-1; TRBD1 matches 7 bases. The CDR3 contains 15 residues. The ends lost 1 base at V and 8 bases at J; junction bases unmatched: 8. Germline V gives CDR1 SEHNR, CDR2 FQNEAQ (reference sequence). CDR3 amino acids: CASSLVFPQGYEQFF. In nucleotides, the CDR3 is TGTGCCAGCAGCTTAGTCTTCCCACAGGGGTATGAGCAGTTCTTC.

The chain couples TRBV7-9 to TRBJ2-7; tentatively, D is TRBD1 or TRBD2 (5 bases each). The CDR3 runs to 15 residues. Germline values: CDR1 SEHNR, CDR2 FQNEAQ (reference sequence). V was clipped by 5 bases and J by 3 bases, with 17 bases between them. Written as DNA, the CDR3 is TGTGCCAGCAGCACCCCCCGGGACCCGGACTACGAGCAGTACTTC. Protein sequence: CASSTPRDPDYEQYF.

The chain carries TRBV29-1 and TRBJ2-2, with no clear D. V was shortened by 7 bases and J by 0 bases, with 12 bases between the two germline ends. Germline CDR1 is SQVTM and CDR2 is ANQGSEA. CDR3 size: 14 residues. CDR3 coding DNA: TGCAGCGCCTCAAAACCAACGAACACCGGGGAGCTGTTTTTT. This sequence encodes CSASKPTNTGELFF.

The CDR3 loop reads CASSLIRRIHEQYF. CDR3 DNA: TGTGCCAGCAGTTTAATCCGGAGAATCCACGAGCAGTACTTC. J is TRBJ2-5 and V is TRBV11-2, with D unclear. The J call may be wrong; the DNA end is better matched by TRBJ2-7. From germline, CDR1 is SGHAT and CDR2 FQNNGV. The CDR3 is 14 residues long.

This chain's CDR3 is CASSSLDSTYEQYF. The CDR3 DNA follows: TGCGCCAGCAGCTCCTTGGACAGCACCTACGAGCAGTACTTC. This chain connects TRBV5-1 to TRBJ2-7, with D perhaps TRBD1 (6 bases). V dropped 3 bases and J dropped 2 bases, with 12 bases sitting between them. Germline V gives CDR1 SGHRS, CDR2 YFSETQ. The CDR3 is 14 residues long.

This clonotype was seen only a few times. CDR3 region: CASSQNSQGNYGYTF. CDR3 nucleotides: TGTGCCAGCAGTCAAAACTCACAGGGAAACTATGGCTACACCTTC. V is TRBV25-1 and J is TRBJ1-2; D is possibly TRBD1 (6 bases). This CDR3 region has 15 residues. The V gene lost 5 bases and the J gene lost 2 bases, with 15 bases spanning the gap. Germline-derived CDR1 and CDR2 are MGHDK and SYGVNS.